These T cell receptor beta chains were read from a single sample in a study of PD-1 blockade in classical Hodgkin lymphoma. Profiled with immunoSEQ multiplex PCR; TCRdb holds only in-frame clones, not every one. The sample carries 110,000 or so clones, roughly nine tenths recorded once. The specimen comprised peripheral blood mononuclear cells (PBMCs), sampled before the fourth cycle of nivolumab. These receptors came from a human donor with classical Hodgkin lymphoma. CDR3s include the opening cysteine and the closing phenylalanine or tryptophan.

cdr3_aa j_call v_call
CASSEARYEQFF TRBJ2-1 TRBV6-1
CASSLGGSYGGDEQFF TRBJ2-1 TRBV28
CASRAGSNQPQHF TRBJ1-5 TRBV19
CASSFGVRLGGAPATNEKLFF TRBJ1-4 TRBV7-6
CASSLLGGQETQYF TRBJ2-5 TRBV6-5
CASSVVGDTEAFF TRBJ1-1 TRBV9
CSVVWGVSFSGNTIYF TRBJ1-3 TRBV29-1
CASTKNGDGTEAFF TRBJ1-1 TRBV6-4
CASSLAEAGRWHGYTF TRBJ1-2 TRBV14
CASSPGGSQETQYF TRBJ2-5 TRBV6-5